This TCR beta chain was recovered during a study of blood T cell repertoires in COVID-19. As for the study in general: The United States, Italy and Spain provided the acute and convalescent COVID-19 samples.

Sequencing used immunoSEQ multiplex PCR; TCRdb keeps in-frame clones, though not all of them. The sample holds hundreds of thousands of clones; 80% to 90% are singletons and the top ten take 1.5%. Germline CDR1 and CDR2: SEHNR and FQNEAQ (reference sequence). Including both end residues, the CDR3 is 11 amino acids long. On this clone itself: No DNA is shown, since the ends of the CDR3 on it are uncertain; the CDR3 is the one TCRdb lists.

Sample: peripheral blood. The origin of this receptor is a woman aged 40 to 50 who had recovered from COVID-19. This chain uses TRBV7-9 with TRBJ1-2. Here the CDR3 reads CASSLFGGGTF.